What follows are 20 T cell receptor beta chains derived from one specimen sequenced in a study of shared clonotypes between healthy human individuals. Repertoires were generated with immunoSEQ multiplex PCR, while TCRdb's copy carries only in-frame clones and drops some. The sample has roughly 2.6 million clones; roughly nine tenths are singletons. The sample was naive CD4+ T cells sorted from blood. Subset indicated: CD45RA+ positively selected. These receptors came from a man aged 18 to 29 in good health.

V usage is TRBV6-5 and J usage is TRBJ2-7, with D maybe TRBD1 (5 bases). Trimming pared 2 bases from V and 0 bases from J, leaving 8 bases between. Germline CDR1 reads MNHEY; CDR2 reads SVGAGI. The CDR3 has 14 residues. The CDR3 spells CASSYQGSSYEQYF. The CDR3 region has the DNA TGTGCCAGCAGTTACCAGGGCAGCTCCTACGAGCAGTACTTC.

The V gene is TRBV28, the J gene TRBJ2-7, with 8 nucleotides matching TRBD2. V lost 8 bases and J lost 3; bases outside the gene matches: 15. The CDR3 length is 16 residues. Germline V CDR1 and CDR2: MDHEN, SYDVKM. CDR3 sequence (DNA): TGTGCCAGCCTTCCGACGGCGGGGGGTAAGTTCTACGAGCAGTACTTC. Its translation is CASLPTAGGKFYEQYF.

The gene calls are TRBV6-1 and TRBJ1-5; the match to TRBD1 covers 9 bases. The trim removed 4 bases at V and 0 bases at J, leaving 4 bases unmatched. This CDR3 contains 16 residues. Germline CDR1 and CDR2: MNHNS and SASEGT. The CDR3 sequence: CASSVGTGSSNQPQHF. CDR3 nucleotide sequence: TGTGCCAGCAGTGTTGGGACAGGGTCTAGCAATCAGCCCCAGCATTTT.

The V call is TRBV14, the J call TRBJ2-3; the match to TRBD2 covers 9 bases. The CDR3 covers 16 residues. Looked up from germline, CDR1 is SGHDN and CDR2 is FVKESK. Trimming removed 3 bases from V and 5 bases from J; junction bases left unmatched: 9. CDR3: CASSQIAGVGGDTQYF. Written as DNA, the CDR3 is TGTGCCAGCAGCCAGATAGCGGGAGTGGGAGGAGATACGCAGTATTTT.

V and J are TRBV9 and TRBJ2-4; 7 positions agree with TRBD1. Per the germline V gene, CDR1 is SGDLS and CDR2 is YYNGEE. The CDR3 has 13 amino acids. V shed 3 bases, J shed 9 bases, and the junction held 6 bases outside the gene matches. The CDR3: CASSAQGTGIQYF. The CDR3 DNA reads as TGTGCCAGCAGCGCACAGGGGACGGGCATTCAGTACTTC.

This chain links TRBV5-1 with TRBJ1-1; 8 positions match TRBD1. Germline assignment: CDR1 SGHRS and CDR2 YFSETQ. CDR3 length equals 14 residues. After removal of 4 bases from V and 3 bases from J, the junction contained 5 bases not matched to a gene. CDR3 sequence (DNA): TGCGCCAGCAGCCCGGAGACAGGGGACACTGAAGCTTTCTTT. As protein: CASSPETGDTEAFF.

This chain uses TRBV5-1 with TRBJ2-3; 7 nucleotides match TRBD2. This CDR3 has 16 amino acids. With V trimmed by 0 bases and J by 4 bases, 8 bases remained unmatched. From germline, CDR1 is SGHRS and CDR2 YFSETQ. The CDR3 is CASSLGLASASDTQYF. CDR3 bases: TGCGCCAGCAGCTTGGGACTAGCAAGCGCGTCAGATACGCAGTATTTT.

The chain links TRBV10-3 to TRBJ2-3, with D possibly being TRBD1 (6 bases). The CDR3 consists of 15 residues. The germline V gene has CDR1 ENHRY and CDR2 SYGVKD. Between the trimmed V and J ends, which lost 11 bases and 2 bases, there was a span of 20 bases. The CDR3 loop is CAVTPRGNITDTQYF. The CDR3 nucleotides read TGTGCCGTCACCCCCAGGGGCAATATCACAGATACGCAGTATTTT.

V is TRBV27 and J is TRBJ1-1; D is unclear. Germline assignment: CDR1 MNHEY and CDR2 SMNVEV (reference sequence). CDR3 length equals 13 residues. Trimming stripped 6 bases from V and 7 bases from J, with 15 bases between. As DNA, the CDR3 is TGTGCCAGCAGGACAAGGATGGGTAGTGAAGCTTTCTTT. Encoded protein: CASRTRMGSEAFF.

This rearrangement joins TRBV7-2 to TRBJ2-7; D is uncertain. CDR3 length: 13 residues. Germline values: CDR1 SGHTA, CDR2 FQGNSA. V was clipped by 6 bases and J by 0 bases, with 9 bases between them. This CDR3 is CASRHASSYEQYF. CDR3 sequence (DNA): TGTGCCAGCAGGCACGCATCCTCCTACGAGCAGTACTTC.

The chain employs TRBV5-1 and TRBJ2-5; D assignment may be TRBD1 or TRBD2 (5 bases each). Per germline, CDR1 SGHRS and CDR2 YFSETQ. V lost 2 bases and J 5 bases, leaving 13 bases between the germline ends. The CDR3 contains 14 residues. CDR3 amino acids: CASSLPGATETQYF. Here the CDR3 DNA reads TGCGCCAGCAGCTTACCCGGGGCCACTGAGACCCAGTACTTC.

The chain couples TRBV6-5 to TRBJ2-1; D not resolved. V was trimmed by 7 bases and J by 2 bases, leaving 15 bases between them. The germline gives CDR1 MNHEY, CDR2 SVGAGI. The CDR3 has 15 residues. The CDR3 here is CASTIRLDPYNEQFF. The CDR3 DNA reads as TGTGCCAGCACCATCCGACTTGATCCCTACAATGAGCAGTTCTTC.

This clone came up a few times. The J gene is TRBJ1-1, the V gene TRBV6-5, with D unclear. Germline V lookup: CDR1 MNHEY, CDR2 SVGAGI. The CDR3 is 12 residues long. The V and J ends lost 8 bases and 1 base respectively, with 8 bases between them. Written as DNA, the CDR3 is TGTGCCAGCCTTGACACGAACACTGAAGCTTTCTTT. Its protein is CASLDTNTEAFF.

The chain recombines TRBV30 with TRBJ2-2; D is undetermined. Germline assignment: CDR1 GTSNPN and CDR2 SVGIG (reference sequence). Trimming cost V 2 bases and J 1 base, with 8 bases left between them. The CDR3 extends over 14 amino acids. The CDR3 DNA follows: TGTGCCTGGAGTATCGGTTTGAACACCGGGGAGCTGTTTTTT. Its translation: CAWSIGLNTGELFF.

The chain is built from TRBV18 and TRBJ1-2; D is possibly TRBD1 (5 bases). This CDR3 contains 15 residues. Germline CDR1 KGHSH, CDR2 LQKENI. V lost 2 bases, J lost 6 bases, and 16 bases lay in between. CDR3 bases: TGTGCCAGCTCACCAGGGACCCAAGGGTTGGATGGCTACACCTTC. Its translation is CASSPGTQGLDGYTF.

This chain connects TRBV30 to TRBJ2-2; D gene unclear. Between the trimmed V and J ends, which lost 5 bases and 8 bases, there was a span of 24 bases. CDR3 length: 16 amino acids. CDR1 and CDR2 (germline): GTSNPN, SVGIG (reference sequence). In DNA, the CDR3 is TGTGCCTGGGCGGCCCCTTCGGCATCGAGATCTGGGGAGCTGTTTTTT. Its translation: CAWAAPSASRSGELFF.

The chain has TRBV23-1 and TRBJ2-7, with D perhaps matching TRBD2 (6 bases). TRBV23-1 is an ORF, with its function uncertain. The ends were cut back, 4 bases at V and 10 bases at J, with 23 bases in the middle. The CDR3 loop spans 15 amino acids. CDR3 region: CASSPPTRDRFGQYF. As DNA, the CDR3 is TGCGCCAGCAGTCCCCCGACGCGGGATCGGTTCGGTCAGTACTTC.

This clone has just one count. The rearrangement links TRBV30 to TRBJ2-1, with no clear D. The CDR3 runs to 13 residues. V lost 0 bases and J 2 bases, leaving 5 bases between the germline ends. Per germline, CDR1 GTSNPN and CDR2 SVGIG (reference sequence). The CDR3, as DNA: TGTGCCTGGAGTGTTGGAGCCTACAATGAGCAGTTCTTC. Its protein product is CAWSVGAYNEQFF.

The CDR3 DNA sequence: TGTGCCAGCTCTTTGTCCGGACAGCAAAACACCGGGGAGCTGTTTTTT. Its translation: CASSLSGQQNTGELFF. The chain links TRBV18 to TRBJ2-2; TRBD1 is a possible D gene (6 bases). Germline CDR1 reads KGHSH; CDR2 reads LQKENI. V shed 6 bases and J shed 2 bases, with 16 bases lying between them. This CDR3 region has 16 residues.

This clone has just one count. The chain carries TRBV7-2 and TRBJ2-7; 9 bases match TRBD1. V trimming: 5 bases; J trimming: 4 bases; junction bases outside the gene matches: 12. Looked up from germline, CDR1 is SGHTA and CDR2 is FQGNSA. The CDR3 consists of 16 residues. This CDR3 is CASSPEIRDRGYEQYF. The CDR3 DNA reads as TGTGCCAGCAGCCCCGAGATAAGAGACAGGGGGTACGAGCAGTACTTC.